The rows below give T cell receptor beta chains drawn from one sample of a study of cytomegalovirus exposure and HLA in healthy donors. Profiling relied on immunoSEQ multiplex PCR, and the TCRdb table lists in-frame clones only, not all of them. The repertoire holds tens of thousands of clones, about 80% seen once, with approximately 2.8% in the top ten. The specimen sequenced was PBMCs. All receptors come from a man aged 45 to 65 in good health and CMV-seronegative. CDR3s include the opening cysteine and the closing phenylalanine or tryptophan. Fields, in order: J gene, CDR3 length, V gene, CDR3 protein.

J gene: TRBJ2-7
CDR3 length: 11
V gene: TRBV6-6
CDR3 protein: CASSHAGDIYF

J gene: TRBJ2-1
CDR3 length: 14
V gene: TRBV15
CDR3 protein: CATSGRGGYSEQFF

J gene: TRBJ1-5
CDR3 length: 13
V gene: TRBV10-2
CDR3 protein: CASRGAANQPQHF

J gene: TRBJ1-5
CDR3 length: 15
V gene: TRBV11-2
CDR3 protein: CASSLSQTANQPQHF

J gene: TRBJ2-7
CDR3 length: 15
V gene: TRBV6-5
CDR3 protein: CASSYAQAVAYEQYF

J gene: TRBJ1-6
CDR3 length: 15
V gene: TRBV6-6
CDR3 protein: CASSYVQGEDSPLHF

J gene: TRBJ2-1
CDR3 length: 17
V gene: TRBV9
CDR3 protein: CASSVELSQSSYNEQFF

J gene: TRBJ2-1
CDR3 length: 15
V gene: TRBV10-2
CDR3 protein: CASSEIGAPYNEQFF

J gene: TRBJ2-7
CDR3 length: 16
V gene: TRBV15
CDR3 protein: CATSRIGTSGTYEQYF

J gene: TRBJ1-1
CDR3 length: 15
V gene: TRBV7-9
CDR3 protein: CASSLAGHQNTEAFF

J gene: TRBJ2-7
CDR3 length: 14
V gene: TRBV7-2
CDR3 protein: CASSPLAGIGEQYF

J gene: TRBJ2-4
CDR3 length: 16
V gene: TRBV11-2
CDR3 protein: CASSFMGALAKNIQYF

J gene: TRBJ1-3
CDR3 length: 16
V gene: TRBV18
CDR3 protein: CASSPQLDFSGNTIYF

J gene: TRBJ2-2
CDR3 length: 15
V gene: TRBV5-4
CDR3 protein: CASSSGVGDTGELFF

J gene: TRBJ2-7
CDR3 length: 16
V gene: TRBV28
CDR3 protein: CASSLRWQAKPYEQYF

J gene: TRBJ2-7
CDR3 length: 15
V gene: TRBV30
CDR3 protein: CAWRLGQGVAYEQYF

J gene: TRBJ1-2
CDR3 length: 14
V gene: TRBV18
CDR3 protein: CASSPDRTSYGYTF

J gene: TRBJ1-6
CDR3 length: 15
V gene: TRBV6-1
CDR3 protein: CASSVWGPQKTPLHF

J gene: TRBJ1-1
CDR3 length: 11
V gene: TRBV20-1
CDR3 protein: CSAPRGTEAFF

J gene: TRBJ2-7
CDR3 length: 15
V gene: TRBV4-1
CDR3 protein: CASSSRGSDNYEQYF

J gene: TRBJ2-2
CDR3 length: 17
V gene: TRBV7-2
CDR3 protein: CASSASQPDRGTGELFF

J gene: TRBJ2-7
CDR3 length: 14
V gene: TRBV2
CDR3 protein: CASSERGPLGEQYF

J gene: TRBJ1-1
CDR3 length: 14
V gene: TRBV7-6
CDR3 protein: CASSPRTGNTEAFF

J gene: TRBJ2-7
CDR3 length: 15
V gene: TRBV10-2
CDR3 protein: CASRITGTGSYEQYF

J gene: TRBJ2-7
CDR3 length: 12
V gene: TRBV29-1
CDR3 protein: CSVGTGTYEQYF

J gene: TRBJ2-5
CDR3 length: 13
V gene: TRBV6-5
CDR3 protein: CASSYGRQETQYF

J gene: TRBJ1-5
CDR3 length: 15
V gene: TRBV2
CDR3 protein: CASGPARGFRQPQHF

J gene: TRBJ2-2
CDR3 length: 14
V gene: TRBV29-1
CDR3 protein: CSVSPSGVSGELFF

J gene: TRBJ1-4
CDR3 length: 15
V gene: TRBV19
CDR3 protein: CASSIKRPANEKLFF

J gene: TRBJ2-1
CDR3 length: 14
V gene: TRBV7-3
CDR3 protein: CASSFSGLQDEQFF

J gene: TRBJ2-5
CDR3 length: 17
V gene: TRBV9
CDR3 protein: CASSSPTSGGFQETQYF